This TCR beta chain was recorded in a study of cytomegalovirus exposure and HLA in healthy donors. The ends lost 0 bases at V and 7 bases at J; junction bases unmatched: 8. Germline values: CDR1 SGHDT, CDR2 YYEEEE. The CDR3 runs 16 residues. Overall study results and limits: HLA alleles were associated with around 17,000 TCR beta sequences in a later analysis at 0.05 false discovery rate. Previous analysis showed most TCR beta V segments were productive about 87% or about 30% of the time. The study found most TCR sequences rare, yet found some public TCRs in many donors.

Remarks on this clone: Its antigen is currently unknown.

The study ran its PCR with 60 Vbeta and 13 Jbeta primers. Using immunoSEQ multiplex PCR, the repertoire was profiled, and TCRdb retains in-frame clones only, with some absent. Of about 180,000 clones listed, roughly 87% are singletons. The chain couples TRBV5-6 to TRBJ2-1; 9 bases are a match to TRBD2. The sample taken for sequencing was PBMCs. The receptor's source is a woman aged 45-60 years in good health and CMV-seronegative. The CDR3 protein is CASSLDLAGMRNEQFF. As DNA, the CDR3 is TGTGCCAGCAGCTTGGATCTAGCGGGAATGAGGAATGAGCAGTTCTTC.